The rows below give T cell receptor beta chains drawn from one sample of a study of B cell selection in AIRE deficiency. Profiled with immunoSEQ multiplex PCR; TCRdb holds only in-frame clones, not every one. The sample includes about 26,000 clones, over 80% of them seen just once. The source material was CD4+CD25+ Tregs sorted from PBMCs. The receptor set was obtained from a human donor in good health. The CDR3 runs from the conserved cysteine through the conserved F or W. Each record gives: D gene, V gene, J gene, clone size, CDR3 DNA, CDR3 protein. D genes are given only for firm matches. Size values are once, few and many counts, or a class for expanded clones, and some rows have none.

.	TRBV11-3	TRBJ2-7	.	TGTGCCAGCAGTTCAGGCACCGAGCAGTACTTC	CASSSGTEQYF
.	TRBV10-2	TRBJ2-7	.	TGCGCCAGCTACCCTTCCCACGAGCAGTACTTC	CASYPSHEQYF
.	TRBV29-1	TRBJ2-1	medium-sized	TGCAGCGCCAGGTTCTCATCGTGGAATGAGCAGTTCTTC	CSARFSSWNEQFF
TRBD1	TRBV5-4	TRBJ2-7	.	TGTGCCAGCAGCTTGTCTGTAGGGACAGGCTCCTACGAGCAGTACTTC	CASSLSVGTGSYEQYF
TRBD2	TRBV4-3	TRBJ2-3	.	TGCGCCAGCAGCCAAGTGCCTAGCGGGGGGTTAGATACGCAGTATTTT	CASSQVPSGGLDTQYF
TRBD1	TRBV28	TRBJ1-1	.	TGTGCCAGCAGTCTGGACAGGTTCACTGAAGCTTTCTTT	CASSLDRFTEAFF
.	TRBV7-9	TRBJ2-3	once	TGTGCCAGCAGCTTAGTAAGGAAGGGTGCCACAGATACGCAGTATTTT	CASSLVRKGATDTQYF
TRBD2	TRBV2	TRBJ2-1	.	TGTGCCAGCGGAATAGCGGGGGGTCATGAGCAGTTCTTC	CASGIAGGHEQFF
.	TRBV6-5	TRBJ2-7	few	TGTGCCAGCAAGGGGGGGGCCTACGAGCAGTACTTC	CASKGGAYEQYF
.	TRBV12-2	TRBJ2-1	.	TGTGCAAGTCCCCCCAATTGCCGGAGCTCCTACAATGAGCAGTTCTTC	CASPPNCRSSYNEQFF
.	TRBV7-2	TRBJ2-3	.	TGTGCCAGCAGCTCGCAGGGGACAGATACGCAGTATTTT	CASSSQGTDTQYF
.	TRBV5-1	TRBJ1-2	medium-sized	TGCGCCAGCAGCTTGGCAGGCAGGGAGGCGAATGGCTACACCTTC	CASSLAGREANGYTF